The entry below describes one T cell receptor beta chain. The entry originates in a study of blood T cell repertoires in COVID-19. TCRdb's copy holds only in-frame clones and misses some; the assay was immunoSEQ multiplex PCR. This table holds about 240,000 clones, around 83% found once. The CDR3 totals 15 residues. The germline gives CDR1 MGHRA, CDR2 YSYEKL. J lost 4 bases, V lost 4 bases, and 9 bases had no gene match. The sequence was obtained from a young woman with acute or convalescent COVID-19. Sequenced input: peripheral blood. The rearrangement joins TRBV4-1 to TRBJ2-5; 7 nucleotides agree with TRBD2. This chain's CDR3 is CASSPDPSSGETQYF. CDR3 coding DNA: TGCGCCAGCAGCCCTGACCCATCTAGCGGAGAGACCCAGTACTTC.